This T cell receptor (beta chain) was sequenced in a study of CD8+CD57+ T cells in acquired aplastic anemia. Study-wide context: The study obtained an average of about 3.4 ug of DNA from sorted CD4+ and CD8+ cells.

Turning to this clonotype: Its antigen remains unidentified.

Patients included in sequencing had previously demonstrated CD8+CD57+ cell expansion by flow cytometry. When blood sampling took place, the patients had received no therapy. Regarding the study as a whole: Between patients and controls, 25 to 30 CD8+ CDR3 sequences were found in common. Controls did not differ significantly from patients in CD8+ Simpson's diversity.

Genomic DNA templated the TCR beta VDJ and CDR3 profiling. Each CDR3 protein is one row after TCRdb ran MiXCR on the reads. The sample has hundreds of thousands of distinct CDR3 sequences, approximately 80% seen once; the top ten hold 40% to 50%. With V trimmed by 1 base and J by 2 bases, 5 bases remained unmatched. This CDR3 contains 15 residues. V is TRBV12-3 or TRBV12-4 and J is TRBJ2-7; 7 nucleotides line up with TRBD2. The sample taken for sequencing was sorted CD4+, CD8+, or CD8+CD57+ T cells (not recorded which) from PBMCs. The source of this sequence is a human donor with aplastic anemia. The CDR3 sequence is CASSLGSSGPYEQYF. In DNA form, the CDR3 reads TGTGCCAGCAGTTTAGGGTCTAGCGGCCCCTACGAGCAGTACTTC.